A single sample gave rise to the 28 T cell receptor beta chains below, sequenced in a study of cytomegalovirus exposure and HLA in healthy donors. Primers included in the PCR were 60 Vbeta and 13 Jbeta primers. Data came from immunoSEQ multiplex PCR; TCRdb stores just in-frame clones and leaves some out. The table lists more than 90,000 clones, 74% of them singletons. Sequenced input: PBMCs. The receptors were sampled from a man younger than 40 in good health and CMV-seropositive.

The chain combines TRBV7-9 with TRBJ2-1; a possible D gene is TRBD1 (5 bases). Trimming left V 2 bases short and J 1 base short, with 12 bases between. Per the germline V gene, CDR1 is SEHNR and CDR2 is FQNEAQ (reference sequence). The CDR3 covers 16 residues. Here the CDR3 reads CASSLPRAASYNEQFF. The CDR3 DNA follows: TGTGCCAGCAGCTTACCCAGGGCTGCTTCCTACAATGAGCAGTTCTTC. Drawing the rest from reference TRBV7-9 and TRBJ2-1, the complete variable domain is DTGVSQNPRHKITKRGQNVTFRCDPISEHNRLYWYRQTLGQGPEFLTYFQNEAQLEKSRLLSDRFSAERPKGSFSTLEIQRTEQGDSAMYLCASSLPRAASYNEQFFGPGTRLTVL.

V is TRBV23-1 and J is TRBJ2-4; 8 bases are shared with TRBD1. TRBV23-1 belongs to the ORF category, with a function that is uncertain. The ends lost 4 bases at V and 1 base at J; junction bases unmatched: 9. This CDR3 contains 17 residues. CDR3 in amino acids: CASSPTGVGFAKNIQYF. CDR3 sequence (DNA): TGCGCCAGCAGTCCGACAGGGGTGGGTTTCGCCAAAAACATTCAGTACTTC.

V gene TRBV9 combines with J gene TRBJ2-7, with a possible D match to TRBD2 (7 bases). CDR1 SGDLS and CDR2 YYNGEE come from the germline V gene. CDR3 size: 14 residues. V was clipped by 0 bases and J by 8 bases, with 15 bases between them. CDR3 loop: CASSVAPGEGKQYF. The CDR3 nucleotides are TGTGCCAGCAGCGTAGCGCCAGGGGAGGGTAAGCAGTACTTC.

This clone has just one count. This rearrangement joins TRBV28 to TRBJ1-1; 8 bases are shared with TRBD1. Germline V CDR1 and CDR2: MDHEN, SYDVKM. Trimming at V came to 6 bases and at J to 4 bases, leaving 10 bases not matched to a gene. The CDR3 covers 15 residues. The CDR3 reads CASSLPAGGLTEAFF. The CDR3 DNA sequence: TGTGCCAGCAGCCTGCCCGCAGGGGGCCTCACTGAAGCTTTCTTT.

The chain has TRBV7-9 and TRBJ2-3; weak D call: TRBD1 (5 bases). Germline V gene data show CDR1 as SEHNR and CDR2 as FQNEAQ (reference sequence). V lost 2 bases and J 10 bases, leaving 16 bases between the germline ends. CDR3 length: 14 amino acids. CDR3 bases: TGTGCCAGCAGCTTAAGTAGCAGGGTCGCTCCGCAGTATTTT. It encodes CASSLSSRVAPQYF.

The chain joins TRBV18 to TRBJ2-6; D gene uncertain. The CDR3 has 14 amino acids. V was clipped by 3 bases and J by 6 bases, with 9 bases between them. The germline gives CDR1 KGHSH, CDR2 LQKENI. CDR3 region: CASSPSLEANVLTF. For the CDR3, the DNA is TGTGCCAGCTCACCCTCTCTAGAGGCCAACGTCCTGACTTTC. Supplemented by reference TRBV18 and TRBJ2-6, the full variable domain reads NAGVMQNPRHLVRRRGQEARLRCSPMKGHSHVYWYRQLPEEGLKFMVYLQKENIIDESGMPKERFSAEFPKEGPSILRIQQVVRGDSAAYFCASSPSLEANVLTFGAGSRLTVL.

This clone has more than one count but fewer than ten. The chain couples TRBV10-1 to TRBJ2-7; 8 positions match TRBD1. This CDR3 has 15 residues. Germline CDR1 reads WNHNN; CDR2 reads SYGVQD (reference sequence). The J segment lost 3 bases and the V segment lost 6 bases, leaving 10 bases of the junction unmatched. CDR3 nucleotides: TGCGCCAGCAGCGGAGGGACAGGACTGGTCTACGAGCAGTACTTC. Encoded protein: CASSGGTGLVYEQYF.

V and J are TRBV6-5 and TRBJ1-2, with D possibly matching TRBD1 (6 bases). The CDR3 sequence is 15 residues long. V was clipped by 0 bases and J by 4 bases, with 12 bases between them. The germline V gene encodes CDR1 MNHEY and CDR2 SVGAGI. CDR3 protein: CASSYSEDSLYGYTF. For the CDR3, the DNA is TGTGCCAGCAGTTACTCGGAGGACAGTCTCTATGGCTACACCTTC.

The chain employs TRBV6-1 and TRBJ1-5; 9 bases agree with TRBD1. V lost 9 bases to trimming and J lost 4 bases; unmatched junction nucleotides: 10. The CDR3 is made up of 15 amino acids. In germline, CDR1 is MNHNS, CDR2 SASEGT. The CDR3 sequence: CASGHGQGKNQPQHF. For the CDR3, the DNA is TGTGCCAGTGGGCATGGACAGGGGAAAAATCAGCCCCAGCATTTT.

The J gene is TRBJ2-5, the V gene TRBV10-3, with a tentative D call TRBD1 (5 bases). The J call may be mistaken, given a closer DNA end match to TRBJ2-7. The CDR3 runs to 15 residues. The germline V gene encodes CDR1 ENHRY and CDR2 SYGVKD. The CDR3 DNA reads TGTGCCATCAGTGATACGGGCAGGGCCACCTACGAGCAGTACTTC. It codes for CAISDTGRATYEQYF.

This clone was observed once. The CDR3 region has the DNA TGTGCCAGCTCACCACCGGAGTCCAACTATGGCTACACCTTC. It yields the protein CASSPPESNYGYTF. The rearrangement joins TRBV18 to TRBJ1-2; D is unclear. CDR3 length: 14 residues. V was cut by 0 bases and J by 2 bases, with 7 bases left in between. CDR1 and CDR2 from the germline V gene are KGHSH and LQKENI.

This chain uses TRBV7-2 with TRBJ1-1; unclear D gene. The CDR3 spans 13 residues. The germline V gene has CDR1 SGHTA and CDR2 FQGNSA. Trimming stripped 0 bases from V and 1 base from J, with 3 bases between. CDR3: CASSLAQNTEAFF. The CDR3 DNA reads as TGTGCCAGCAGCTTAGCACAGAACACTGAAGCTTTCTTT.

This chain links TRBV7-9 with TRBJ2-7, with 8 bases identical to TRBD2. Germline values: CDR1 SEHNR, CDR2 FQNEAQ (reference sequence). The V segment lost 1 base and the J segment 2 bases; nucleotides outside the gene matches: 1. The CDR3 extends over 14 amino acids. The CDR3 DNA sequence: TGTGCCAGCAGCTTAGTAGCGGGGCCCTACGAGCAGTACTTC. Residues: CASSLVAGPYEQYF.

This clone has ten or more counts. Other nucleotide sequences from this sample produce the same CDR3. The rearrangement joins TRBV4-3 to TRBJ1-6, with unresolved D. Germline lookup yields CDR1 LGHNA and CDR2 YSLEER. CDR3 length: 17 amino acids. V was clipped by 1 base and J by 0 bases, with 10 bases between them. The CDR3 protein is CASSQARLSSYNSPLHF. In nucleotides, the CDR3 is TGCGCCAGCAGCCAAGCCAGACTAAGCTCCTATAATTCACCCCTCCACTTT.

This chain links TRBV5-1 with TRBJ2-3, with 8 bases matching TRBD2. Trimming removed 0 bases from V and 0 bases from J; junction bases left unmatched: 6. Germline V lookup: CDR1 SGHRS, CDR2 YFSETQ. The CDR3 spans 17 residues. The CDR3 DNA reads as TGCGCCAGCAGCTTGGTTAGCGGGGCTATCAGCACAGATACGCAGTATTTT. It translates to CASSLVSGAISTDTQYF. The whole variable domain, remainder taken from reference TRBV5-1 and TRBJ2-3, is KAGVTQTPRYLIKTRGQQVTLSCSPISGHRSVSWYQQTPGQGLQFLFEYFSETQRNKGNFPGRFSGRQFSNSRSEMNVSTLELGDSALYLCASSLVSGAISTDTQYFGPGTRLTVL.

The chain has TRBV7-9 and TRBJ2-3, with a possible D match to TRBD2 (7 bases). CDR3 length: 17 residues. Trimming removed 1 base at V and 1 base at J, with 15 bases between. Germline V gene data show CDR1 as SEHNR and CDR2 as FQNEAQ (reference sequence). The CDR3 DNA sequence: TGTGCCAGCAGCTTAGGGGGACGGGGGGCACGCACAGATACGCAGTATTTT. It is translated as CASSLGGRGARTDTQYF. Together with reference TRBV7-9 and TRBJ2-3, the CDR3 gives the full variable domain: DTGVSQNPRHKITKRGQNVTFRCDPISEHNRLYWYRQTLGQGPEFLTYFQNEAQLEKSRLLSDRFSAERPKGSFSTLEIQRTEQGDSAMYLCASSLGGRGARTDTQYFGPGTRLTVL.

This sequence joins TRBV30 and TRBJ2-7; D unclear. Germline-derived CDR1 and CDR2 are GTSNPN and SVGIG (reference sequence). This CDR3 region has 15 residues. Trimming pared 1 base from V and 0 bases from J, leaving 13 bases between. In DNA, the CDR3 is TGTGCCTGGAGTGACGAAGCGCGGAGCTCCTACGAGCAGTACTTC. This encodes CAWSDEARSSYEQYF. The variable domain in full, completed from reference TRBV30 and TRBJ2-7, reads SQTIHQWPATLVQPVGSPLSLECTVEGTSNPNLYWYRQAAGRGLQLLFYSVGIGQISSEVPQNLSASRPQDRQFILSSKKLLLSDSGFYLCAWSDEARSSYEQYFGPGTRLTVT.

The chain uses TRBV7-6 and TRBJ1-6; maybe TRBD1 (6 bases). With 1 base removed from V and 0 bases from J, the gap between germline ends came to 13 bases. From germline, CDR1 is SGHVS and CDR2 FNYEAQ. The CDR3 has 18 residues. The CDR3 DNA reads TGTGCCAGCAGCTTAGGGGACCAGGGGAGCTCCTATAATTCACCCCTCCACTTT. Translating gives CASSLGDQGSSYNSPLHF.

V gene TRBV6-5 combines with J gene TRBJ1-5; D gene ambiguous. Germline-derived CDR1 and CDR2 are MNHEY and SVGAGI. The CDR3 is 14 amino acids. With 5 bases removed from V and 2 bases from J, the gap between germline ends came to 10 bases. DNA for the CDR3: TGTGCCAGCAGTACCGGGTGGGGCAATCAGCCCCAGCATTTT. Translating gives CASSTGWGNQPQHF.

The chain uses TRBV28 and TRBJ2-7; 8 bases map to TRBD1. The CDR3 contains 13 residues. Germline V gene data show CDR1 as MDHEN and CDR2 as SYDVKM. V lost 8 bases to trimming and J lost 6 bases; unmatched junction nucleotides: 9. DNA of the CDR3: TGTGCCAGCTCAGCCGGGACAGGTTGCGAGCAGTACTTC. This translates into CASSAGTGCEQYF.

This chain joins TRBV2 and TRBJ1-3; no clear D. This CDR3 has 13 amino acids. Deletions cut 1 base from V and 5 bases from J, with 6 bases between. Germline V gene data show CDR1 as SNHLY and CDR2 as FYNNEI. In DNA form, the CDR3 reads TGTGCCAGCAGTGAAGTTGGCAGAAACACCATATATTTT. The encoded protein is CASSEVGRNTIYF.

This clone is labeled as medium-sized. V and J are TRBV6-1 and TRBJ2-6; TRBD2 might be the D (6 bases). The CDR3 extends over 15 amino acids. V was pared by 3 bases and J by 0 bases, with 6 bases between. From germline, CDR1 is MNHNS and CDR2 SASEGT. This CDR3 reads CASSETSSGANVLTF. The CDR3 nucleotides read TGTGCCAGCAGTGAGACTAGCTCTGGGGCCAACGTCCTGACTTTC.

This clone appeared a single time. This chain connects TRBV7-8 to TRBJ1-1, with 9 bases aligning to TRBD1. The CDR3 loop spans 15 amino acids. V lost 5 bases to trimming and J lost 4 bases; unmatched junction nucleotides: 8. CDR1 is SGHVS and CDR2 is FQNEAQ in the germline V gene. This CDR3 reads CASSGPDRGITEAFF. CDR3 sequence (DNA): TGTGCCAGCAGCGGACCCGACAGGGGGATCACTGAAGCTTTCTTT.

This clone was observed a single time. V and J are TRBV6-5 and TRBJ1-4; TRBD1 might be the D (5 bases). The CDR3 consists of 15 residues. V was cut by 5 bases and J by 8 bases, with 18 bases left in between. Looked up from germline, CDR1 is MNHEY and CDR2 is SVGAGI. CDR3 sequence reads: CASSGGGINPEKLFF. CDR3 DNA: TGTGCCAGCAGTGGGGGGGGGATTAATCCCGAAAAACTGTTTTTT.

The CDR3 loop is CASSYSRGAVGYTF. DNA of the CDR3: TGTGCCAGCAGTTACTCGCGGGGGGCAGTTGGCTACACCTTC. The V and J genes are TRBV6-5 and TRBJ1-2, with TRBD1 as a possible D gene (6 bases). The CDR3 extends over 14 amino acids. Trimming shortened V by 0 bases and J by 7 bases, and 12 bases separated the two germline ends. The germline V gene has CDR1 MNHEY and CDR2 SVGAGI.

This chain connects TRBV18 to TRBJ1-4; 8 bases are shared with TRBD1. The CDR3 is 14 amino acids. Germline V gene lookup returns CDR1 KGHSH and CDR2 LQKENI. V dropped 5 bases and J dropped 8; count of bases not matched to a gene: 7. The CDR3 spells CASSYSGGGEKLFF. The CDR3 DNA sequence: TGTGCCAGCTCATACTCAGGGGGCGGAGAAAAACTGTTTTTT.

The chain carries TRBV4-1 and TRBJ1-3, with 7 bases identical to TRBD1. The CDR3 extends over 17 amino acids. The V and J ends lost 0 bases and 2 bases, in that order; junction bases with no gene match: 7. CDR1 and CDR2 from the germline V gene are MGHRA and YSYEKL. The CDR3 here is CASSQDRGQATGNTIYF. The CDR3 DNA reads TGCGCCAGCAGCCAAGATAGAGGACAGGCAACTGGAAACACCATATATTTT.

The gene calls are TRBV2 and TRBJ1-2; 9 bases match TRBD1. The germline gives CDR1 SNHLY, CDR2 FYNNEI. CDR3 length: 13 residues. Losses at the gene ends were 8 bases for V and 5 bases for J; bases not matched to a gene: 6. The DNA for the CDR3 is TGTGCCAGCCTACGGACAGGGGTTTATGGCTACACCTTC. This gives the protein CASLRTGVYGYTF. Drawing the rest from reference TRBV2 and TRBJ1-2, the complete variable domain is EPEVTQTPSHQVTQMGQEVILRCVPISNHLYFYWYRQILGQKVEFLVSFYNNEISEKSEIFDDQFSVERPDGSNFTLKIRSTKLEDSAMYFCASLRTGVYGYTFGSGTRLTVV.